The entry that follows covers one T cell receptor (beta chain) sequence. Its antigen remains unknown. 13 Jbeta primers and 60 Vbeta primers were used for the PCR. Generated by immunoSEQ multiplex PCR, the TCRdb table keeps only in-frame clones and is missing some. The sample shows some 110,000 clones, about three quarters of them seen only once. The data are from a study of cytomegalovirus exposure and HLA in healthy donors. Findings and limits, study-wide: Roughly even sequencing depth across donors was the assumption behind the presence/absence analyses.

The sequenced sample was PBMCs. This sequence originates from a boy aged 5-17 years in good health and CMV-seronegative.

The CDR3 DNA reads as TGTGCCAGCAGTGAAGAGGGGATCGGGACTGAAGCTTTCTTT. Its protein product is CASSEEGIGTEAFF. The chain uses TRBV2 and TRBJ1-1; possible D gene TRBD1, 5 bases. This CDR3 is 14 amino acids long. V lost 1 base to trimming and J lost 5 bases, with 11 bases between them. Germline V gives CDR1 SNHLY, CDR2 FYNNEI. Full variable domain (remainder filled in from reference TRBV2 and TRBJ1-1): EPEVTQTPSHQVTQMGQEVILRCVPISNHLYFYWYRQILGQKVEFLVSFYNNEISEKSEIFDDQFSVERPDGSNFTLKIRSTKLEDSAMYFCASSEEGIGTEAFFGQGTRLTVV.